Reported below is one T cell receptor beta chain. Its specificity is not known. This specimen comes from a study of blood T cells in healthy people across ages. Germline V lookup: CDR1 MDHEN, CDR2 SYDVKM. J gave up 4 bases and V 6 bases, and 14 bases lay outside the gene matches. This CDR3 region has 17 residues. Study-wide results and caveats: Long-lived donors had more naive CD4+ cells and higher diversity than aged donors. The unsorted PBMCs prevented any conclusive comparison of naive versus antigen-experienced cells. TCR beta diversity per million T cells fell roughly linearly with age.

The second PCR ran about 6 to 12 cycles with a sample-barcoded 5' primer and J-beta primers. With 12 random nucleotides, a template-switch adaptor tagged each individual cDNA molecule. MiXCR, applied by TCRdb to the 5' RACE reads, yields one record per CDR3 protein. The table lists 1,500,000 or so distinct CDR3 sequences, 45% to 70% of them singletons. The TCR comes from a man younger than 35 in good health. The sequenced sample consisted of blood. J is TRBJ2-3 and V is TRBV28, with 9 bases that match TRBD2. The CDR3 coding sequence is TGTGCCAGCAGAGAAACCCGACTAGCGGCTTGGGCAGATACGCAGTATTTT. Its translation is CASRETRLAAWADTQYF.